Presented here are 18 T cell receptor beta chains from one specimen sequenced in a study of graft-versus-host responses after intestinal transplantation. Which antigens these TCRs recognize remains unknown. Repertoires were generated with immunoSEQ multiplex PCR, while TCRdb's copy carries only in-frame clones and drops some. The sample yields more than 75,000 clones, 80% to 95% seen once. The source material was unstimulated CD4+ T cells sorted from spleen or lymph node cells, sampled before transplant. The receptors come from a human donor who was the organ donor for an intestinal transplant.

The chain uses TRBV4-2 and TRBJ1-4; D gene unclear. Trimming removed 0 bases at V and 7 bases at J, with 12 bases between. The CDR3 has 15 amino acids. Germline V gene sequence: CDR1 LGHNA, CDR2 YNFKEQ. The CDR3, as DNA: TGTGCCAGCAGCCAAGATCGGGAGTACCGTGAAAAACTGTTTTTT. Amino acid sequence: CASSQDREYREKLFF.

V and J are TRBV6-5 and TRBJ1-3; D call uncertain. The CDR3 extends over 12 amino acids. Trimming left V 11 bases short and J 0 bases short, with 8 bases between. CDR1 and CDR2 from the germline V gene are MNHEY and SVGAGI. The CDR3 sequence: CAGGSSGNTIYF. CDR3 nucleotides: TGTGCCGGAGGGAGCTCTGGAAACACCATATATTTT.

The chain joins TRBV11-2 to TRBJ2-5; 8 nucleotides line up with TRBD1. Germline values: CDR1 SGHAT, CDR2 FQNNGV. The CDR3 covers 16 residues. V lost 2 bases and J lost 0; bases outside the gene matches: 5. CDR3 sequence (DNA): TGTGCCAGCAGCTTATCGCAGGGGGCCTACCAAGAGACCCAGTACTTC. It codes for CASSLSQGAYQETQYF.

This chain's CDR3 is CASDRGQGRGEQFF. In nucleotides, the CDR3 is TGCGCCAGCGACCGGGGACAGGGACGGGGTGAGCAGTTCTTC. This sequence joins TRBV5-1 and TRBJ2-1, with 9 bases identical to TRBD1. Germline V lookup: CDR1 SGHRS, CDR2 YFSETQ. The CDR3 covers 14 residues. V gave up 7 bases and J gave up 9 bases; unmatched junction bases: 11.

There are a few counts of this clone. V and J are TRBV15 and TRBJ2-2; TRBD1 agrees at 10 bases. V was clipped by 5 bases and J by 6 bases; unmatched bases: 12. The CDR3 is 17 residues long. Germline values: CDR1 LNHNV, CDR2 YYDKDF (reference sequence). The CDR3 DNA reads as TGTGCCACCAGCCGGGCCGTTAGACAGGGGGCGTCCGGGGAGCTGTTTTTT. This encodes CATSRAVRQGASGELFF.

The rearrangement joins TRBV6-1 to TRBJ2-3; 9 positions match TRBD2. Germline V gene data show CDR1 as MNHNS and CDR2 as SASEGT. V trimming: 2 bases; J trimming: 4 bases; junction bases outside the gene matches: 4. The CDR3 length is 15 residues. The CDR3 loop reads CASSESGGRADTQYF. The CDR3 bases are TGTGCCAGCAGTGAAAGCGGGGGGCGGGCAGATACGCAGTATTTT.

The rearrangement links TRBV30 to TRBJ2-7; no reliable D call. This CDR3 contains 14 residues. The germline gives CDR1 GTSNPN, CDR2 SVGIG (reference sequence). The V gene lost 1 base and the J gene lost 0 bases, with 10 bases spanning the gap. CDR3 protein: CAWSAGGSSYEQYF. In DNA form, the CDR3 reads TGTGCCTGGAGTGCGGGTGGAAGCTCCTACGAGCAGTACTTC.

V is TRBV5-1 and J is TRBJ1-4; D unclear. This CDR3 is 16 amino acids long. Germline CDR1 SGHRS, CDR2 YFSETQ. The V gene lost 0 bases and the J gene lost 0 bases, with 9 bases spanning the gap. The CDR3 region has the DNA TGCGCCAGCAGCTTGGATCGGGTTGCAACTAATGAAAAACTGTTTTTT. Amino acids: CASSLDRVATNEKLFF.

The genes are TRBV2 and TRBJ2-7; 7 bases are a match to TRBD2. The CDR3 runs 15 residues. The ends lost 3 bases at V and 4 bases at J; junction bases unmatched: 9. The germline V gene encodes CDR1 SNHLY and CDR2 FYNNEI. CDR3 amino acids: CASSEGGTRFYEQYF. The DNA of the CDR3 is TGTGCCAGCAGTGAGGGGGGGACGAGGTTTTACGAGCAGTACTTC.

The J gene is TRBJ2-3, the V gene TRBV11-2; no definite D call. This CDR3 has 13 amino acids. Germline-derived CDR1 and CDR2 are SGHAT and FQNNGV. Trimming shortened V by 5 bases and J by 3 bases, and 9 bases separated the two germline ends. CDR3 protein: CASSLRQTDTQYF. The CDR3 bases are TGTGCCAGCAGCCTGAGACAAACAGATACGCAGTATTTT.

V is TRBV28 and J is TRBJ2-7; 7 nucleotides match TRBD1. CDR1 and CDR2 from the germline V gene are MDHEN and SYDVKM. CDR3 length: 16 amino acids. The ends lost 7 bases at V and 3 bases at J; junction bases unmatched: 15. In DNA, the CDR3 is TGTGCCAGCATCCCCCCCCCGACAGGGTCCATCTACGAGCAGTACTTC. It specifies CASIPPPTGSIYEQYF. Variable domain in full (rest from reference TRBV28 and TRBJ2-7): DVKVTQSSRYLVKRTGEKVFLECVQDMDHENMFWYRQDPGLGLRLIYFSYDVKMKEKGDIPEGYSVSREKKERFSLILESASTNQTSMYLCASIPPPTGSIYEQYFGPGTRLTVT.

CDR3 sequence reads: CASRWRDSTDTQYF. The CDR3 coding sequence is TGTGCCAGCAGGTGGCGGGACAGCACAGATACGCAGTATTTT. This chain uses TRBV27 with TRBJ2-3; TRBD2 might be the D (6 bases). Germline CDR1 is MNHEY and CDR2 is SMNVEV (reference sequence). V was trimmed by 6 bases and J by 0 bases, leaving 10 bases between them. The CDR3 totals 14 residues.

V usage is TRBV5-1 and J usage is TRBJ2-7, with 8 bases matching TRBD1. J lost 7 bases, V lost 0 bases, and 6 bases had no gene match. The CDR3 is 14 residues long. Germline V gene data show CDR1 as SGHRS and CDR2 as YFSETQ. In DNA form, the CDR3 reads TGCGCCAGCAGCTTGGGGCAGGGGGCCTTAGAGCAGTACTTC. Its protein product is CASSLGQGALEQYF.

The chain carries TRBV28 and TRBJ1-1; 8 nucleotides match TRBD1. With V trimmed by 5 bases and J by 1 base, 3 bases remained unmatched. This CDR3 spans 14 amino acids. The germline CDR1 and CDR2 sequences are MDHEN and SYDVKM. The CDR3 bases are TGTGCCAGCAGTCTCGGACAGGGGAACACTGAAGCTTTCTTT. Translation: CASSLGQGNTEAFF.

Here the CDR3 reads CASSYSTGTDTQYF. For the CDR3, the DNA is TGTGCCAGCAGTTACTCGACAGGCACAGATACGCAGTATTTT. V and J are TRBV6-5 and TRBJ2-3, with D maybe TRBD1 (5 bases). Per germline, CDR1 MNHEY and CDR2 SVGAGI. The CDR3 consists of 14 residues. Trimming pared 0 bases from V and 1 base from J, leaving 5 bases between.

The rearrangement uses TRBV19 and TRBJ2-7, with TRBD2 matching over 13 bases. With 4 bases clipped from V and 2 bases from J, the junction kept 2 bases outside the gene matches. In germline, CDR1 is LNHDA, CDR2 SQIVND (reference sequence). This CDR3 has 15 amino acids. The CDR3 region is CASSTLAGGTYEQYF. CDR3 DNA: TGTGCCAGTAGTACACTAGCGGGAGGGACCTACGAGCAGTACTTC.

This clone was detected only once. The rearrangement links TRBV5-4 to TRBJ2-7; 10 nucleotides align to TRBD2. Germline assignment: CDR1 SGHNT and CDR2 YYREEE (reference sequence). This CDR3 is built from 16 residues. The trim removed 4 bases at V and 4 bases at J, leaving 11 bases unmatched. The CDR3 loop is CASSAGKAGGGYEQYF. The CDR3 DNA reads TGTGCCAGCAGCGCGGGAAAAGCGGGAGGGGGGTACGAGCAGTACTTC.

V and J are TRBV6-1 and TRBJ2-1; the D gene is possibly TRBD1 (5 bases). Trimming pared 4 bases from V and 5 bases from J, leaving 15 bases between. This CDR3 region has 15 residues. Germline CDR1 and CDR2: MNHNS and SASEGT. CDR3 amino acids: CASSVTDSLNNEQFF. In DNA, the CDR3 is TGTGCCAGCAGTGTAACCGACAGCCTCAACAATGAGCAGTTCTTC.